What follows are 8 T cell receptor beta chains derived from one specimen sequenced in a study of blood T cell repertoires in COVID-19. The data were produced by immunoSEQ multiplex PCR, yet TCRdb's version contains in-frame clones alone and is incomplete. The profile shows 110,000 to 150,000 clones, 75% to 90% of them singletons. Sequencing was carried out using peripheral blood. Receptor source: an older man who had recovered from COVID-19.

The genes are TRBV6-5 and TRBJ2-7, with D uncertain. This CDR3 comprises 15 residues. Germline V gene data show CDR1 as MNHEY and CDR2 as SVGAGI. V lost 2 bases and J 0 bases, leaving 11 bases between the germline ends. CDR3: CASSYRHTASYEQYF. DNA for the CDR3: TGTGCCAGCAGTTACCGACATACCGCCTCCTACGAGCAGTACTTC.

A remark on this clone: This CDR3 is also generated by other DNA sequences in the sample. This sequence joins TRBV19 and TRBJ2-6; the D gene is possibly TRBD1 (6 bases). The germline V gene encodes CDR1 LNHDA and CDR2 SQIVND (reference sequence). The V and J ends lost 4 bases and 4 bases respectively, with 11 bases between them. CDR3 length: 15 amino acids. The CDR3: CASSRQVYGANVLTF. The CDR3 DNA follows: TGTGCCAGTAGTAGACAGGTGTACGGGGCCAACGTCCTGACTTTC.

The chain links TRBV6-5 to TRBJ2-3; 7 positions agree with TRBD2. Germline CDR1 reads MNHEY; CDR2 reads SVGAGI. V was clipped by 6 bases and J by 2 bases; unmatched bases: 8. The CDR3 runs 15 residues. The DNA of the CDR3 is TGTGCCAGCAGGACCCTTCGGGAGGTCACAGATACGCAGTATTTT. Its translation: CASRTLREVTDTQYF.

The chain links TRBV7-2 to TRBJ2-7, with 8 bases lining up with TRBD2. Per the germline V gene, CDR1 is SGHTA and CDR2 is FQGNSA. The CDR3 extends over 16 amino acids. J gave up 3 bases and V 1 base, and 8 bases lay outside the gene matches. The CDR3 sequence: CASSLETASGLYEQYF. The CDR3 DNA reads TGTGCCAGCAGCTTAGAAACGGCTAGCGGGCTCTACGAGCAGTACTTC.

This rearrangement joins TRBV11-3 to TRBJ2-3, with 9 bases aligning to TRBD1. V was clipped by 5 bases and J by 1 base; unmatched bases: 4. Germline V gene lookup returns CDR1 SGHNT and CDR2 YENEEA. This CDR3 contains 15 residues. DNA for the CDR3: TGTGCCAGCAGCCGGACAGGGGACGGCACAGATACGCAGTATTTT. Translation gives CASSRTGDGTDTQYF.

V usage is TRBV6-6 and J usage is TRBJ2-7; 8 bases match TRBD2. Germline values: CDR1 MNHNY, CDR2 SVGAGI (reference sequence). CDR3 size: 14 residues. V dropped 6 bases and J dropped 6; count of bases not matched to a gene: 10. The CDR3 sequence is CASRRAGGSFEQYF. In DNA, the CDR3 is TGTGCCAGCAGGAGGGCGGGAGGTTCGTTCGAGCAGTACTTC.

This clone was counted many times. V and J are TRBV29-1 and TRBJ2-3; maybe TRBD2 (5 bases). Trimming pared 5 bases from V and 4 bases from J, leaving 31 bases between. This CDR3 contains 19 residues. CDR1 and CDR2 (germline): SQVTM, ANQGSEA. The DNA of the CDR3 is TGCAGCGTTTCCTTAATCCCGGCCCCGGGGAAAGTTGAAGCAGATACGCAGTATTTT. This encodes CSVSLIPAPGKVEADTQYF.

This clone was seen just once. CDR3 DNA sequence: TGCGCCAGCAGCTTGACAGGGCTCTATGGCTACACCTTC. The encoded protein is CASSLTGLYGYTF. The chain uses TRBV5-1 and TRBJ1-2, with TRBD1 as a possible D gene (6 bases). Germline CDR1 and CDR2: SGHRS and YFSETQ. With 1 base removed from V and 4 bases from J, the gap between germline ends came to 8 bases. There are 13 residues in the CDR3.